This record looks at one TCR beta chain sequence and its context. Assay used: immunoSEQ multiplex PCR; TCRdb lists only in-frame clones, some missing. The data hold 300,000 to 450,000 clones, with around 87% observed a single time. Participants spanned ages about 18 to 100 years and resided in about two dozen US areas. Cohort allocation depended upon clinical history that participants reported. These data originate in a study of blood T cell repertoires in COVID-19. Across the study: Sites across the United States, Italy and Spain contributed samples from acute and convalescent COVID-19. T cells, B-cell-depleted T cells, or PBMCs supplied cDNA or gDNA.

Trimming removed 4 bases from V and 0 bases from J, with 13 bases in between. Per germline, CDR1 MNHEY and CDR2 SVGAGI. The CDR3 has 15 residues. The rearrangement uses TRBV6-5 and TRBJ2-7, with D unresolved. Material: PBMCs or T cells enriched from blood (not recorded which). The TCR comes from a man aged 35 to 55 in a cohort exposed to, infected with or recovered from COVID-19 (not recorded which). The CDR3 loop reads CASSSTSSLSYEQYF. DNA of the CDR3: TGTGCCAGCAGTTCCACAAGTTCTCTCTCCTACGAGCAGTACTTC.